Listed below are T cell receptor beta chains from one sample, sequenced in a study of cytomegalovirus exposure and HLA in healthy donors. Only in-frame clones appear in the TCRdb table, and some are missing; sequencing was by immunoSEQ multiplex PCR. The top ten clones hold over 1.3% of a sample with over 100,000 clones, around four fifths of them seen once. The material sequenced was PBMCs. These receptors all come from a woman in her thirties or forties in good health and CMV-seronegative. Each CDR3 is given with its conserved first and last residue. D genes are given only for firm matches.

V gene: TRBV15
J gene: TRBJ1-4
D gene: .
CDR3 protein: CATSTGATNEKLFF

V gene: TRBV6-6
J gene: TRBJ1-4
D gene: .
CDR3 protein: CASTNRGTNEKLFF

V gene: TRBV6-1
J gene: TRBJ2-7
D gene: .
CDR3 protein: CASGSTREQYF

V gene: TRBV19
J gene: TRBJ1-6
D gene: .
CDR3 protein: CASSPSGRLDSPLHF

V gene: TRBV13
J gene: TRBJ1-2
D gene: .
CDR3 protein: CASSLAAGHPTEYGYTF

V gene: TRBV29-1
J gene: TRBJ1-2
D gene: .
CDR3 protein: CSVARLTGLGYTF

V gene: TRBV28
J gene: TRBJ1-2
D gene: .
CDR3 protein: CASSAIYPGYTNYGYTF

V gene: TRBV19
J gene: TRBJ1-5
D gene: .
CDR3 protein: CASSIVTNSPNQPQHF

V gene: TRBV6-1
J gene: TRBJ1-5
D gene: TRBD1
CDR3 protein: CASSAFRQGLGQPQHF

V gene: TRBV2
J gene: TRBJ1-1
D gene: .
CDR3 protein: CASSGGTGNTEAFF

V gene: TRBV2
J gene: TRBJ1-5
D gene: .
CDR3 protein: CASSVQGLYSNQPQHF

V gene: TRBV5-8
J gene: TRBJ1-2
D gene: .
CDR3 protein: CASSLAGGYTF

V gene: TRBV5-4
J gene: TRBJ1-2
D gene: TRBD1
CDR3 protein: CASSPGTGSYGYTF

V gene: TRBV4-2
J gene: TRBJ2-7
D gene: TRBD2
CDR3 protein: CASSHPGTSGGDEQYF

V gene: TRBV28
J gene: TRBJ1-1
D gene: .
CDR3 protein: CASSLGGRGNTEAFF

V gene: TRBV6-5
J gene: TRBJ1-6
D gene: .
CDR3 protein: CASSYMRARGYSPLHF

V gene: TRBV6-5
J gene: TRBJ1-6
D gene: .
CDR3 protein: CASSYVVGRNSPLHF

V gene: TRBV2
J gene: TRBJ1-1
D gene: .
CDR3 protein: CASSDEVYAEAFF

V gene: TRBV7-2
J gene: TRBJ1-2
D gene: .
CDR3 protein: CASSLDGGRGYGYTF

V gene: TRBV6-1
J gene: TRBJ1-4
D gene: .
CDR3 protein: CASSENAAGINEKLFF

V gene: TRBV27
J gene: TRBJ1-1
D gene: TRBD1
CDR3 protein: CASRPDRGHAFF

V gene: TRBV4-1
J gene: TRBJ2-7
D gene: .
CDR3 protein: CASSRGWSYEQYF

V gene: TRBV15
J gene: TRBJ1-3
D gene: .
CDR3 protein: CATSRDLGDGNTIYF

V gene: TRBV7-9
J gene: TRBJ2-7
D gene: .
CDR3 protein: CASSPLETGPEQYF

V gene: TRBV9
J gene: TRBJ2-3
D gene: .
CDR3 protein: CASSVAASSDTQYF

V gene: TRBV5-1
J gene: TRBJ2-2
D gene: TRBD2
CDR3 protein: CASSLAGRGATGELFF

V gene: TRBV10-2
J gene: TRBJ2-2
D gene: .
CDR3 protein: CASSETVNTGELFF

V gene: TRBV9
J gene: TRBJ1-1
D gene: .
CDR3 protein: CASSSVATRGMNTEAFF

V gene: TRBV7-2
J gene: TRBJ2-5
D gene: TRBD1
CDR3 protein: CASSRARGHQETQYF

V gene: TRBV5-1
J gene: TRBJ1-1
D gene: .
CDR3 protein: CASSRTNLNTEAFF

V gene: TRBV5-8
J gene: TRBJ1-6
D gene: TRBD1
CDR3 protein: CASSLRGQVNSPLHF

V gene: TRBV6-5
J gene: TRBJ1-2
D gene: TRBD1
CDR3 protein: CASSYHDRDYGYTF

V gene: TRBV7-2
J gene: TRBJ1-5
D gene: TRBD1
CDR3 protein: CASSLAQRTGRRQPQHF

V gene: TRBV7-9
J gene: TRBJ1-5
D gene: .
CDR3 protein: CASSGSSRSGQPQHF

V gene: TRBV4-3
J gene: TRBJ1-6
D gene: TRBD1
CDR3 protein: CASSQDRGFSPLHF

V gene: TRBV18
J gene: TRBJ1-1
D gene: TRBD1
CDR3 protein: CASSQGQGGDTEAFF

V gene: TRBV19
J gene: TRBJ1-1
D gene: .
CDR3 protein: CASSLTGGRRAFF

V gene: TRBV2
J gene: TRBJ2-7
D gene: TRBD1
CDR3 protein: CARKGQTSYEQYF

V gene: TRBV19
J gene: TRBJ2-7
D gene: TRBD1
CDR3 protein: CASSFQTGSSEQYF

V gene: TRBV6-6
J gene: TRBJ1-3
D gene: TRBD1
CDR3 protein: CASSPETGSSGNTIYF

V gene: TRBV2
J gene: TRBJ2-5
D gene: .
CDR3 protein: CASMSSRVQETQYF

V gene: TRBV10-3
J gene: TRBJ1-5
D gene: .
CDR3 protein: CAISEGGGGQPQHF

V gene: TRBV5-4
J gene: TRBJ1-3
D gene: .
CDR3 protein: CASSFRGPGNTIYF

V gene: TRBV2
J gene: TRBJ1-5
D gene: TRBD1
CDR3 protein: CASSPAERPRGNQPQHF

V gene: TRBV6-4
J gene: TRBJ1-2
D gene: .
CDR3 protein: CASSAGSPNYGYTF

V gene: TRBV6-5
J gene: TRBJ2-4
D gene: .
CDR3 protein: CASSSPRSGGGDIQYF

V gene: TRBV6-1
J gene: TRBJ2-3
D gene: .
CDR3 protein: CASSRATETVDTQYF

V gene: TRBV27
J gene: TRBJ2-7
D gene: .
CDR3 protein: CASSDGVSYEQYF

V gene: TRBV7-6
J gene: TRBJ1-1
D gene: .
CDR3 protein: CASSSSLNTEAFF

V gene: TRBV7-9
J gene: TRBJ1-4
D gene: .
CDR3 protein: CASSLGRQPNEKLFF